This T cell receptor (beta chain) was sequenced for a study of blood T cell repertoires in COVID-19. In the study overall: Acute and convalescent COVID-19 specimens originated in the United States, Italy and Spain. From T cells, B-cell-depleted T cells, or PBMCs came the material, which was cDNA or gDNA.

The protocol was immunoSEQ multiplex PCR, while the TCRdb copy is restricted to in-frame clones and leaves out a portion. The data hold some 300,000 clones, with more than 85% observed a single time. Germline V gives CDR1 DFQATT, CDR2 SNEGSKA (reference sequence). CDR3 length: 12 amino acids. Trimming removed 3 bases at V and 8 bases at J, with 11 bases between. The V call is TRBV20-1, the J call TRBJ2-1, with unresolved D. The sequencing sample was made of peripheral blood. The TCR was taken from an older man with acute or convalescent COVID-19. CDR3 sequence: CSASLRVDEQFF. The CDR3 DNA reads TGCAGTGCTAGTCTTCGGGTGGATGAGCAGTTCTTC.